This section outlines one T cell receptor (beta chain) sequence together with its context. Its antigen remains unidentified. The source of the sample is a study of T cell responses to AZD1222 COVID-19 vaccine. This CDR3 has 19 amino acids. The V gene's germline CDR1 is LGHNA and CDR2 YSLEER. V lost 3 bases and J lost 5; bases outside the gene matches: 21. General study findings and limits: Receipt of two AZD1222 doses was followed by a rise in Spike-specific TCR breadth and depth. No repertoire was sampled before or during the peak T cell response, only after it.

Produced via immunoSEQ multiplex PCR; TCRdb's table is partial and in-frame only. The sample has around 99,000 clones, just over 90% seen once. The source was peripheral blood, collected on day 0 of AZD1222 vaccination. The receptor was isolated from an adult in good health. The chain recombines TRBV4-3 with TRBJ1-1, with 7 positions matching TRBD1. The CDR3 loop is CASSHEAPLVGRGYTEAFF. The DNA of the CDR3 is TGCGCCAGCAGCCATGAGGCTCCCTTGGTAGGCAGGGGGTATACTGAAGCTTTCTTT.